Presented here are 7 T cell receptor beta chains from one specimen sequenced in a study of shared clonotypes between healthy human individuals. Sequenced by immunoSEQ multiplex PCR; TCRdb stores in-frame clones only, minus some. This table holds 950,000 to 1,100,000 clones, about 77% found once. Sequenced sample: memory CD4+ T cells sorted from blood. As for subset: CD45RA-negative fraction. The receptor source for this set is a man between 18 and 35 years old in good health.

The chain has TRBV7-2 and TRBJ2-2, with D perhaps TRBD1 (5 bases). There are 14 residues in the CDR3. The germline V gene encodes CDR1 SGHTA and CDR2 FQGNSA. V lost 10 bases and J 5 bases, leaving 17 bases between the germline ends. In DNA, the CDR3 is TGTGCCACCGAGTGGGGCCCTAGAACCGGGGAGCTGTTTTTT. Residues: CATEWGPRTGELFF.

This clone has a handful of counts. This chain uses TRBV7-2 with TRBJ2-5, with TRBD2 identical over 9 bases. This CDR3 spans 15 amino acids. Germline values: CDR1 SGHTA, CDR2 FQGNSA. The trim removed 2 bases at V and 5 bases at J, leaving 6 bases unmatched. The CDR3 sequence is CASSLPAGGRETQYF. The CDR3, as DNA: TGTGCCAGCAGCTTACCAGCGGGGGGCAGGGAGACCCAGTACTTC. The variable domain in full, completed from reference TRBV7-2 and TRBJ2-5, reads GAGVSQSPSNKVTEKGKDVELRCDPISGHTALYWYRQSLGQGLEFLIYFQGNSAPDKSGLPSDRFSAERTGGSVSTLTIQRTQQEDSAVYLCASSLPAGGRETQYFGPGTRLLVL.

This clone was seen a single time. The rearrangement uses TRBV28 and TRBJ2-7, with D perhaps TRBD1 or TRBD2 (5 bases each). CDR3 length: 12 residues. Germline V gives CDR1 MDHEN, CDR2 SYDVKM. Trimming took off 6 bases at V and 2 bases at J, with 8 bases between the two ends. CDR3: CASRGPAYEQYF. The CDR3 nucleotides read TGTGCCAGCAGGGGACCCGCCTACGAGCAGTACTTC.

This clone appeared many times. This chain joins TRBV7-6 and TRBJ1-3; no definite D call. This CDR3 has 15 residues. V was clipped by 5 bases and J by 9 bases, with 20 bases between them. Germline V gene lookup returns CDR1 SGHVS and CDR2 FNYEAQ. The CDR3 loop reads CASSPNGQPVGTIYF. CDR3 coding DNA: TGTGCCAGCAGCCCCAACGGGCAGCCCGTTGGCACCATATATTTT.

This chain connects TRBV29-1 to TRBJ2-2; 13 bases agree with TRBD2. The CDR3 runs to 17 residues. CDR1 and CDR2 (germline): SQVTM, ANQGSEA. The J segment lost 1 base and the V segment lost 5 bases, leaving 7 bases of the junction unmatched. This CDR3 is CSVPGTSGAMNTGELFF. The CDR3 DNA sequence: TGCAGCGTTCCCGGGACTAGCGGGGCGATGAACACCGGGGAGCTGTTTTTT.

This sequence joins TRBV10-3 and TRBJ1-1; 7 bases are shared with TRBD1. Looked up from germline, CDR1 is ENHRY and CDR2 is SYGVKD. V lost 6 bases and J lost 3; bases outside the gene matches: 7. The CDR3 covers 14 residues. Here the CDR3 reads CAISSTGRDTEAFF. CDR3 DNA sequence: TGTGCCATCAGCTCGACAGGGAGGGACACTGAAGCTTTCTTT.

The chain combines TRBV9 with TRBJ1-1; no clear D gene. CDR1 and CDR2 from the germline V gene are SGDLS and YYNGEE. V was cut by 1 base and J by 0 bases, with 10 bases left in between. This CDR3 spans 15 amino acids. The CDR3 DNA is TGTGCCAGCAGCGTATCTTCGTCTATGAACACTGAAGCTTTCTTT. Translated, it gives CASSVSSSMNTEAFF. Full variable domain (remainder filled in from reference TRBV9 and TRBJ1-1): DSGVTQTPKHLITATGQRVTLRCSPRSGDLSVYWYQQSLDQGLQFLIQYYNGEERAKGNILERFSAQQFPDLHSELNLSSLELGDSALYFCASSVSSSMNTEAFFGQGTRLTVV.